These 23 T cell receptor beta chains came from one sample sequenced in a study of shared clonotypes between healthy human individuals (TCRdb year 2020). CD8 naive samples consisted of CD45RO-negative cells that were positively selected for CCR7, yielding a CD45RA+CCR7+ population without TemRA cells. The protocol used for the library was the immunoSEQ multiplex PCR assay. TCRdb re-hosts the immuneACCESS table, in-frame sequences only. Its copies lack some clones; in the studies checked, an unresolved V gene accounts for under half of them, and the cause for the rest is not known. The sample table contains approximately 2,000,000 clones; only one count was recorded for roughly 95% of them. The ten largest clones capture more than 1.5% of the sample. The sample consisted of naive CD8+ T cells from PBMCs. The sample's cell subset or site, from its label and the paper: CD45RA+CCR7+. The receptors shown here come from a man aged 18-30 years in good health. Some clones in this sample may be carry-over from other donors' samples.

V and J are TRBV5-1 and TRBJ2-1; no clear D gene. In germline, CDR1 is SGHRS, CDR2 YFSETQ. The CDR3 sequence is 16 residues long. V dropped 0 bases and J dropped 6 bases, with 16 bases sitting between them. CDR3 amino acids: CASSLEVGPVFNEQFF. CDR3 sequence (DNA): TGCGCCAGCAGCTTGGAAGTAGGGCCGGTATTCAATGAGCAGTTCTTC.

The chain is built from TRBV27 and TRBJ2-5, with D perhaps TRBD2 (7 bases). The CDR3 covers 14 residues. In germline, CDR1 is MNHEY, CDR2 SMNVEV (reference sequence). The V end lost 3 bases, the J end lost 4 bases, and 12 bases lay between the germline ends. CDR3 nucleotide sequence: TGTGCCAGCAGTTTGTGGGGAGGGGGAGAGACCCAGTACTTC. Its translation is CASSLWGGGETQYF.

The chain carries TRBV1 and TRBJ2-7; no DNA check was done on the table's D call, TRBD2. TRBV1 is reported as a pseudogene. This CDR3 spans 15 amino acids. The CDR3 DNA reads as TGCACCAGCAGCCAAGATAATAGGCCCCTAGGCGAGCAGTACTTC. It yields the protein CTSSQDNRPLGEQYF.

This clone was seen a single time. The chain couples TRBV6-8 to TRBJ2-7, with D perhaps matching TRBD1 or TRBD2 (6 bases each). Germline loops: CDR1 MNHGY, CDR2 SAAAGT. V was trimmed by 7 bases and J by 4 bases, leaving 23 bases between them. The CDR3 runs 16 residues. CDR3: CASIRTGTHRRYEQYF. The CDR3 bases are TGTGCCAGCATCCGAACAGGGACTCACCGGCGGTACGAGCAGTACTTC.

The rearrangement joins TRBV2 to TRBJ2-7; maybe TRBD2 (6 bases). CDR3 length equals 15 residues. Germline lookup yields CDR1 SNHLY and CDR2 FYNNEI. Between the trimmed V and J ends, which lost 2 bases and 0 bases, there was a span of 11 bases. The CDR3 reads CASSERGGVSYEQYF. For the CDR3, the DNA is TGTGCCAGCAGTGAAAGGGGAGGAGTCTCCTACGAGCAGTACTTC.

The CDR3: CASSDARTGGTYNEQFF. In DNA form, the CDR3 reads TGTGCCAGCAGCGACGCCCGGACAGGGGGTACCTACAATGAGCAGTTCTTC. The chain carries TRBV9 and TRBJ2-1; 10 bases align to TRBD1. The CDR3 loop spans 17 amino acids. The V gene's germline CDR1 is SGDLS and CDR2 YYNGEE. V gave up 3 bases and J gave up 2 bases; unmatched junction bases: 8.

This chain joins TRBV7-9 and TRBJ2-1, with a possible D match to TRBD2 (5 bases). The V and J ends lost 5 bases and 0 bases respectively, with 14 bases between them. CDR3 length equals 16 residues. CDR1 and CDR2 from the germline V gene are SEHNR and FQNEAQ (reference sequence). The CDR3, as DNA: TGTGCCAGCAGCAACCCGCGGGCAGACTCCTACAATGAGCAGTTCTTC. Translating gives CASSNPRADSYNEQFF.

This clone was found a few times. Other nucleotide sequences in the sample specify the same CDR3. The gene calls are TRBV9 and TRBJ2-1, with 8 bases lining up with TRBD1. Germline CDR1 SGDLS, CDR2 YYNGEE. J gave up 4 bases and V 0 bases, and 3 bases lay outside the gene matches. The CDR3 covers 15 residues. The CDR3 coding sequence is TGTGCCAGCAGCGTAGGCCAGGGGGCTTACAATGAGCAGTTCTTC. Encoded protein: CASSVGQGAYNEQFF.

The gene calls are TRBV27 and TRBJ1-1, with D hard to call. Germline V gives CDR1 MNHEY, CDR2 SMNVEV (reference sequence). The CDR3 loop spans 14 amino acids. With 2 bases removed from V and 6 bases from J, the gap between germline ends came to 13 bases. The CDR3 reads CASSLTHGSAEAFF. The CDR3 nucleotides are TGTGCCAGCAGTTTAACGCACGGAAGCGCTGAAGCTTTCTTT.

Here the CDR3 reads CASSYGGSSGNTIYF. CDR3 nucleotides: TGTGCCAGCAGTTACGGGGGGAGCTCTGGAAACACCATATATTTT. The chain couples TRBV6-6 to TRBJ1-3, with D possibly matching TRBD1 (5 bases). V was trimmed by 2 bases and J by 0 bases, leaving 8 bases between them. The CDR3 has 15 amino acids. The germline gives CDR1 MNHNY, CDR2 SVGAGI (reference sequence).

V gene TRBV15 combines with J gene TRBJ2-2; 14 bases match TRBD2. The CDR3 is 16 amino acids. The V gene's germline CDR1 is LNHNV and CDR2 YYDKDF (reference sequence). The V gene end was trimmed by 5 bases and the J gene end by 6 bases; junction bases not matched to a gene: 5. CDR3 DNA sequence: TGTGCCACCAGCTGGCCGGGACTAGCGGGAGCCGGGGAGCTGTTTTTT. Protein sequence: CATSWPGLAGAGELFF. Filled out from reference TRBV15 and TRBJ2-2, the complete variable domain reads DAMVIQNPRYQVTQFGKPVTLSCSQTLNHNVMYWYQQKSSQAPKLLFHYYDKDFNNEADTPDNFQSRRPNTSFCFLDIRSPGLGDTAMYLCATSWPGLAGAGELFFGEGSRLTVL.

The chain is built from TRBV15 and TRBJ1-5, with D uncertain. The germline V gene encodes CDR1 LNHNV and CDR2 YYDKDF (reference sequence). Between the trimmed V and J ends, which lost 0 bases and 7 bases, there was a span of 10 bases. The CDR3 has 14 residues. CDR3 nucleotide sequence: TGTGCCACCAGCAGAGAGAGTAACGGGCAGCCCCAGCATTTT. This codes for CATSRESNGQPQHF.

The chain is built from TRBV6-8 and TRBJ1-2, with D unresolved. The germline V and J ends were trimmed by 6 bases and 2 bases, with 10 bases remaining between them. Germline-derived CDR1 and CDR2 are MNHGY and SAAAGT. CDR3 size: 13 residues. CDR3 sequence reads: CASRRVVNYGYTF. CDR3 DNA: TGTGCCAGCAGGCGCGTAGTAAACTATGGCTACACCTTC.

The chain carries TRBV10-3 and TRBJ1-1, with TRBD1 matching 7 bases. Trimming cost V 2 bases and J 0 bases; bases outside gene matches: 6. Germline CDR1 reads ENHRY; CDR2 reads SYGVKD. This CDR3 has 16 residues. The CDR3 sequence: CAISEGTEPMNTEAFF. CDR3 nucleotides: TGTGCCATCAGTGAGGGGACAGAGCCTATGAACACTGAAGCTTTCTTT.

The V call is TRBV27, the J call TRBJ2-7; D is possibly TRBD1 or TRBD2 (6 bases each). V was shortened by 3 bases and J by 2 bases, with 11 bases between the two germline ends. The CDR3 sequence is 14 residues long. From germline, CDR1 is MNHEY and CDR2 SMNVEV (reference sequence). CDR3 loop: CASSFWGAAYEQYF. CDR3 nucleotide sequence: TGTGCCAGCAGTTTTTGGGGGGCCGCCTACGAGCAGTACTTC.

The chain employs TRBV5-1 and TRBJ1-1, with D unresolved. Trimming stripped 6 bases from V and 5 bases from J, with 20 bases between. There are 15 residues in the CDR3. CDR1 SGHRS and CDR2 YFSETQ come from the germline V gene. CDR3 region: CASTPRVAAGTEAFF. The DNA of the CDR3 is TGCGCCAGCACCCCCCGCGTCGCGGCGGGGACTGAAGCTTTCTTT.

V usage is TRBV28 and J usage is TRBJ1-2; D perhaps matches TRBD1 (6 bases). The V and J ends lost 5 bases and 8 bases respectively, with 12 bases between them. Per the germline V gene, CDR1 is MDHEN and CDR2 is SYDVKM. The CDR3 sequence is 12 residues long. The CDR3 region is CASSGLGGGYTF. CDR3 DNA sequence: TGTGCCAGCAGTGGCTTAGGGGGGGGCTACACCTTC.

This clone appeared a single time. The chain employs TRBV5-6 and TRBJ1-1; 7 bases line up with TRBD1. The ends lost 3 bases at V and 9 bases at J; junction bases unmatched: 8. The CDR3 runs to 13 residues. Germline loops: CDR1 SGHDT, CDR2 YYEEEE. CDR3 loop: CASSSLRGTQAFF. The CDR3 region has the DNA TGTGCCAGCAGCTCGCTCAGGGGGACCCAAGCTTTCTTT.

The CDR3 reads CASSIDFEAFF. The CDR3 DNA reads as TGTGCCAGTAGTATTGACTTTGAAGCTTTCTTT. The chain joins TRBV19 to TRBJ1-1; no clear D gene. The V gene's germline CDR1 is LNHDA and CDR2 SQIVND (reference sequence). V was trimmed by 3 bases and J by 7 bases, leaving 6 bases between them. This CDR3 comprises 11 residues.

This rearrangement joins TRBV14 to TRBJ1-1, with D possibly TRBD1 on 5 matching bases. Germline assignment: CDR1 SGHDN and CDR2 FVKESK. Trimming pared 6 bases from V and 3 bases from J, leaving 23 bases between. The CDR3 has 17 residues. CDR3 in amino acids: CASRPNLGLGGDTEAFF. In DNA, the CDR3 is TGTGCCAGCAGGCCCAATCTTGGACTCGGGGGGGACACTGAAGCTTTCTTT.

V and J are TRBV19 and TRBJ1-2; a possible D gene is TRBD1 (5 bases). The CDR3 has 11 residues. V lost 9 bases to trimming and J lost 8 bases, with 13 bases between them. Germline V gene lookup returns CDR1 LNHDA and CDR2 SQIVND (reference sequence). The CDR3 DNA sequence: TGTGCCAGCTCGGGGCGGTCGGGCTACACCTTC. This gives the protein CASSGRSGYTF.

V is TRBV29-1 and J is TRBJ2-5; TRBD1 might be the D (6 bases). Gene TRBJ2-7 matches the end of the DNA better, so the J call may be wrong. The CDR3 runs 11 residues. CDR1 SQVTM and CDR2 ANQGSEA come from the germline V gene. The CDR3 region is CSAGQLYEQYF. CDR3 nucleotides: TGCAGCGCTGGACAGCTCTACGAGCAGTACTTC.

This chain connects TRBV5-1 to TRBJ2-2; TRBD2 matches at 12 bases. The CDR3 consists of 17 residues. Germline lookup yields CDR1 SGHRS and CDR2 YFSETQ. J gave up 8 bases and V 4 bases, and 12 bases lay outside the gene matches. The CDR3 loop is CASSGALAGGPRGELFF. For the CDR3, the DNA is TGCGCCAGCAGCGGGGCGCTAGCGGGAGGGCCCCGTGGGGAGCTGTTTTTT.